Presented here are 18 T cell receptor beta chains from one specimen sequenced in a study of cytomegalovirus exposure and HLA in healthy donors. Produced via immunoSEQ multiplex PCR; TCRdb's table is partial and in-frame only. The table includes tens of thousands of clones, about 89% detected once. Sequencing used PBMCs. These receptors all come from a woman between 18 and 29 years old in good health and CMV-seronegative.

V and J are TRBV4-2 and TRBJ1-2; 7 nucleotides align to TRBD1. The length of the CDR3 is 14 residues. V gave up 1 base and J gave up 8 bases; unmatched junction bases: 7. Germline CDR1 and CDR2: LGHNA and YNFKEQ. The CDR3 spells CASSQGDSGKGYTF. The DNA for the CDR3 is TGTGCCAGCAGCCAAGGGGACAGTGGGAAAGGCTACACCTTC.

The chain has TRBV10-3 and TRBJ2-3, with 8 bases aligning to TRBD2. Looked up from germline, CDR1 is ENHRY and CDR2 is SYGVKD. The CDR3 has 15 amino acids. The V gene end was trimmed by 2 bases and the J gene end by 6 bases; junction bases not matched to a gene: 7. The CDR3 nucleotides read TGTGCCATCAGTGAGATCGCGGGAGGCCCCGATACGCAGTATTTT. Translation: CAISEIAGGPDTQYF.

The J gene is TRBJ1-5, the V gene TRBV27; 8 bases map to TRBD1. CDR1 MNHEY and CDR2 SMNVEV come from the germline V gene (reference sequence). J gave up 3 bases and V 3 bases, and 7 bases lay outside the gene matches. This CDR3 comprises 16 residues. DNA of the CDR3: TGTGCCAGCAGTTTTGGCCGGACAGGGAACAATCAGCCCCAGCATTTT. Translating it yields CASSFGRTGNNQPQHF.

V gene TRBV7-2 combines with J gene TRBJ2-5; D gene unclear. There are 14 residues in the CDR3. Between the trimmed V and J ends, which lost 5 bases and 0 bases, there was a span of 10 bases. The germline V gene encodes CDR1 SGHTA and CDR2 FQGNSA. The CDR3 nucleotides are TGTGCCAGCAGCACAACCCTAGACCAAGAGACCCAGTACTTC. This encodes CASSTTLDQETQYF.

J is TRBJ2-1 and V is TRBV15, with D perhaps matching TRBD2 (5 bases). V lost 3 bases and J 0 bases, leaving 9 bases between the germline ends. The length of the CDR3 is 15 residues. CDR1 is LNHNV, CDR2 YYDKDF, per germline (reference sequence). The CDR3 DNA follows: TGTGCCACCAGCAGGGAGCGGAGCTCCTACAATGAGCAGTTCTTC. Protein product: CATSRERSSYNEQFF. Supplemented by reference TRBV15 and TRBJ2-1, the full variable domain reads DAMVIQNPRYQVTQFGKPVTLSCSQTLNHNVMYWYQQKSSQAPKLLFHYYDKDFNNEADTPDNFQSRRPNTSFCFLDIRSPGLGDTAMYLCATSRERSSYNEQFFGPGTRLTVL.

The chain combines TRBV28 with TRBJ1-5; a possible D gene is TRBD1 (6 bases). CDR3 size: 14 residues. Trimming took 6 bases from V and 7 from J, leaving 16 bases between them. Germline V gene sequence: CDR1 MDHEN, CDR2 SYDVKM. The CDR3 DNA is TGTGCCAGCAGGAAACAGGGATCAGGGCAGCCCCAGCATTTT. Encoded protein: CASRKQGSGQPQHF.

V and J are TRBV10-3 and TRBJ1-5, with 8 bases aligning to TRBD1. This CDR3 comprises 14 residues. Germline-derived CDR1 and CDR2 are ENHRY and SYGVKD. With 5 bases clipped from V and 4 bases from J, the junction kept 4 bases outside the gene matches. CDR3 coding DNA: TGTGCCATCAGTCCCGGGACAGGTAATCAGCCCCAGCATTTT. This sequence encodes CAISPGTGNQPQHF.

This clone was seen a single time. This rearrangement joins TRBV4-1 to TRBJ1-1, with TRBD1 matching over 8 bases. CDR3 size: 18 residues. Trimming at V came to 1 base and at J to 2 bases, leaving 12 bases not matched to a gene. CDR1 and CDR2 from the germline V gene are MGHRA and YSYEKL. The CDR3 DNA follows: TGCGCCAGCAGCCAAGCTTGGACAGGGTATTTCGGAAACACTGAAGCTTTCTTT. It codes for CASSQAWTGYFGNTEAFF.

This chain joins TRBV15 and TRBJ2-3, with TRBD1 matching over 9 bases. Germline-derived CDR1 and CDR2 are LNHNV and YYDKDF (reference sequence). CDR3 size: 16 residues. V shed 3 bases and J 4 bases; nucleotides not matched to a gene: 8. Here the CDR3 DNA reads TGTGCCACCAGCAGTGATAGGACAGGGGCAGCAGATACGCAGTATTTT. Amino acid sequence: CATSSDRTGAADTQYF.

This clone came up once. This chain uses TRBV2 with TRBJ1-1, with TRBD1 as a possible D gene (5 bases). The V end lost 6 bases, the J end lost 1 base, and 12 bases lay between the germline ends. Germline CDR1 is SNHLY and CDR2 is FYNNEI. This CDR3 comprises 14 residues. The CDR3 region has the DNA TGTGCCAGCAGGGAGGGGACGGGGAACACTGAAGCTTTCTTT. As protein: CASREGTGNTEAFF.

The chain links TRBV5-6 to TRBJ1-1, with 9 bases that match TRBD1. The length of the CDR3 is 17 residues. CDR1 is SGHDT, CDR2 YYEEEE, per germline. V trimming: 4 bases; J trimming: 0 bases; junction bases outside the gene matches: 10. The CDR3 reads CASSLRRDRVMNTEAFF. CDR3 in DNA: TGTGCCAGCAGCCTGAGAAGGGACAGGGTTATGAACACTGAAGCTTTCTTT.

The CDR3 is CASSSGTGLEKLFF. CDR3 bases: TGCGCCAGCAGCTCCGGGACAGGGTTGGAAAAACTGTTTTTT. This chain joins TRBV5-1 and TRBJ1-4; 9 nucleotides agree with TRBD1. V shed 3 bases, J shed 8 bases, and the junction held 5 bases outside the gene matches. Per germline, CDR1 SGHRS and CDR2 YFSETQ. The CDR3 contains 14 residues.

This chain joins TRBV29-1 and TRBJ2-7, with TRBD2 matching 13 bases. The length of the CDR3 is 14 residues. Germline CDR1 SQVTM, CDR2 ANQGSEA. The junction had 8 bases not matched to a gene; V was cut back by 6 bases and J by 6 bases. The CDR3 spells CSVGGTSGISEQYF. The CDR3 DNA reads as TGCAGCGTCGGAGGGACTAGCGGGATATCCGAGCAGTACTTC.

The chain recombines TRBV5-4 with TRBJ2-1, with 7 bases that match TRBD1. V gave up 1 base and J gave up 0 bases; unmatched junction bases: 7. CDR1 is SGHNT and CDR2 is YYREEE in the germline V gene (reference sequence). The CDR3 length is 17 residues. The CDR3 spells CASSLPRAGGSYNEQFF. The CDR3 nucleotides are TGTGCCAGCAGCTTGCCCCGAGCAGGGGGCTCCTACAATGAGCAGTTCTTC.

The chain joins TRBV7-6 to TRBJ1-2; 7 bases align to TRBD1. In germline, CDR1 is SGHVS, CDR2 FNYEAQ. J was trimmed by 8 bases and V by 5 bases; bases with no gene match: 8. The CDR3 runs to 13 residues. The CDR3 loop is CASSRSDRLGYTF. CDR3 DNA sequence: TGTGCCAGCAGCCGCTCGGACAGGTTGGGCTACACCTTC.

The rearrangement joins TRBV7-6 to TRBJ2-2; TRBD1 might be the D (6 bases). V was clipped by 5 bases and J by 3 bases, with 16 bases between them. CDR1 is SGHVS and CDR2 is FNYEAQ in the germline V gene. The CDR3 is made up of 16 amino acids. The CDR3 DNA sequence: TGTGCCAGCAGCGCCCCAGGGGCCCCCGACACCGGGGAGCTGTTTTTT. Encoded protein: CASSAPGAPDTGELFF.

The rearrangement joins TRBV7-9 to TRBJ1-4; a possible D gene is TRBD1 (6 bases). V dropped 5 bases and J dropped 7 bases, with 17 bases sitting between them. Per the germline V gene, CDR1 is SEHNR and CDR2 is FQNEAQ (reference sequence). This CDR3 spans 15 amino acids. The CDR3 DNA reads TGTGCCAGCAGCCCGCTACAGGGAAAGGGTGAAAAACTGTTTTTT. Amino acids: CASSPLQGKGEKLFF. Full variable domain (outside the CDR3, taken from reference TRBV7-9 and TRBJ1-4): DTGVSQNPRHKITKRGQNVTFRCDPISEHNRLYWYRQTLGQGPEFLTYFQNEAQLEKSRLLSDRFSAERPKGSFSTLEIQRTEQGDSAMYLCASSPLQGKGEKLFFGSGTQLSVL.

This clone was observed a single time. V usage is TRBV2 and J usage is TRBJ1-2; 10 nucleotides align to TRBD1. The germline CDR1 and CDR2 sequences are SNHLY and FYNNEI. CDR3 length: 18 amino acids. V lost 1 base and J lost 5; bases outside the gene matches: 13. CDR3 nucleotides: TGTGCCAGCAGTGAAGAAGGGACAGGGGATGTGGACGGGTATGGCTACACCTTC. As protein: CASSEEGTGDVDGYGYTF.